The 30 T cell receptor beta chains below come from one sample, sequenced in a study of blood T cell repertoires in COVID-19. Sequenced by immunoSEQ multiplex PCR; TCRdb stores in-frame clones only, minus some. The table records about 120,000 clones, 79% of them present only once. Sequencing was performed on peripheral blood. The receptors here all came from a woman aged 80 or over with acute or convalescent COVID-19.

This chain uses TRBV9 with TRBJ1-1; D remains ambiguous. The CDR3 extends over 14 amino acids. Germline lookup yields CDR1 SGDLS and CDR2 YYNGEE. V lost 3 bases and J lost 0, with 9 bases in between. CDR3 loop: CASSGADMNTEAFF. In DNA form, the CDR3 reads TGTGCCAGCAGCGGGGCAGACATGAACACTGAAGCTTTCTTT.

CDR3 bases: TGTGCCAGTAGTATTGGTGCAGGTTCTAACTATGGCTACACCTTC. The encoded protein is CASSIGAGSNYGYTF. The chain employs TRBV19 and TRBJ1-2, with no clear D. From germline, CDR1 is LNHDA and CDR2 SQIVND (reference sequence). The CDR3 loop spans 15 amino acids. Trimming took 3 bases from V and 0 from J, leaving 11 bases between them.

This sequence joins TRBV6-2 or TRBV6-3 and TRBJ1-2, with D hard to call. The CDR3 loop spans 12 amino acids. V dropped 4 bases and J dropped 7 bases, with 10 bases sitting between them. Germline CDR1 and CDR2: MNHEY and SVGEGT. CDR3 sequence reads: CASSWEGIGYTF. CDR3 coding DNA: TGTGCCAGCAGTTGGGAGGGAATTGGCTACACCTTC.

CDR3 protein: CASSSQGRQGYTGELFF. The CDR3 DNA sequence: TGTGCCAGCAGCTCTCAGGGACGACAGGGGTACACCGGGGAGCTGTTTTTT. The chain joins TRBV7-9 to TRBJ2-2; 8 positions agree with TRBD1. The CDR3 runs to 17 residues. CDR1 is SEHNR and CDR2 is FQNEAQ in the germline V gene (reference sequence). V lost 4 bases and J lost 3; bases outside the gene matches: 10.

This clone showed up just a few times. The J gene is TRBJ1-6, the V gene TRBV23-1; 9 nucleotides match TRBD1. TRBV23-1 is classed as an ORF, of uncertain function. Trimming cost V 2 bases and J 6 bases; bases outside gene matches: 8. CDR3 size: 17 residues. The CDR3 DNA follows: TGCGCCAGCAGTCAACATCGAAGGGACAGGGCTAATTCACCCCTCCACTTT. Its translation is CASSQHRRDRANSPLHF.

The CDR3 region is CASSISGGTEQPQHF. CDR3 nucleotide sequence: TGTGCCAGTAGTATTTCAGGGGGGACGGAGCAGCCCCAGCATTTT. The V and J genes are TRBV19 and TRBJ1-5, with 7 bases fitting TRBD1. The CDR3 has 15 amino acids. Germline values: CDR1 LNHDA, CDR2 SQIVND (reference sequence). V lost 3 bases, J lost 7 bases, and 9 bases stayed unmatched.

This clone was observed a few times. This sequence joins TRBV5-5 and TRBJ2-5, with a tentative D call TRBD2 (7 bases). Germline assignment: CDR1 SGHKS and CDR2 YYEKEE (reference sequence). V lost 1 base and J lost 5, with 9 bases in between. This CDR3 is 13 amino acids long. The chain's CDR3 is CASSLRGAETQYF. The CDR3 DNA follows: TGTGCCAGCAGCTTGCGGGGGGCGGAGACCCAGTACTTC.

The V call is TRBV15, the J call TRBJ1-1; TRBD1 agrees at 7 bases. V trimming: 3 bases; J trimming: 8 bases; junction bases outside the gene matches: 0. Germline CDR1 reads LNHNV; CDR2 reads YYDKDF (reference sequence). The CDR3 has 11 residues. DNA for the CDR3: TGTGCCACCAGCAGGACAGGGGAAGCTTTCTTT. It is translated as CATSRTGEAFF.

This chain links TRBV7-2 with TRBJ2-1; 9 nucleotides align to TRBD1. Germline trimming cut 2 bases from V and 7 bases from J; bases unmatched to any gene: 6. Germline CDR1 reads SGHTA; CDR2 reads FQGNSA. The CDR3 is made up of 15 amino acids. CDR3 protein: CASSLFTGGRNEQFF. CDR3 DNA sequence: TGTGCCAGCAGCTTATTCACAGGGGGCAGGAATGAGCAGTTCTTC.

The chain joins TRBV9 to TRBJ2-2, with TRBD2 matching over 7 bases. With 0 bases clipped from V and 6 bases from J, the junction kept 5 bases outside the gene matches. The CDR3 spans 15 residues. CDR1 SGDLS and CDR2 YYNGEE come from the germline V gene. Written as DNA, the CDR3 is TGTGCCAGCAGCGTAGATACTAGCGAAGCCGGGGAGCTGTTTTTT. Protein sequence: CASSVDTSEAGELFF. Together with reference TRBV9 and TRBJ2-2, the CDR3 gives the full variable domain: DSGVTQTPKHLITATGQRVTLRCSPRSGDLSVYWYQQSLDQGLQFLIQYYNGEERAKGNILERFSAQQFPDLHSELNLSSLELGDSALYFCASSVDTSEAGELFFGEGSRLTVL.

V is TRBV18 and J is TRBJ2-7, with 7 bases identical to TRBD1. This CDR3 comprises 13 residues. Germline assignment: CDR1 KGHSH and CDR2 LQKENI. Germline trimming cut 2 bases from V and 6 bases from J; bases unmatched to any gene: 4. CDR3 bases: TGTGCCAGCTCACCAGGGACAGTTGGCGAGCAGTACTTC. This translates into CASSPGTVGEQYF. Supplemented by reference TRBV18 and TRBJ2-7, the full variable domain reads NAGVMQNPRHLVRRRGQEARLRCSPMKGHSHVYWYRQLPEEGLKFMVYLQKENIIDESGMPKERFSAEFPKEGPSILRIQQVVRGDSAAYFCASSPGTVGEQYFGPGTRLTVT.

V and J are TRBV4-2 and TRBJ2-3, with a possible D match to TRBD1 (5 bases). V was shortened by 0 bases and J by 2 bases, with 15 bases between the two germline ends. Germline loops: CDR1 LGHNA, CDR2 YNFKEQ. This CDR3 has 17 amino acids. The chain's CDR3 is CASSQEMGQGNTDTQYF. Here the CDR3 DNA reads TGTGCCAGCAGCCAAGAAATGGGCCAGGGAAACACAGATACGCAGTATTTT.

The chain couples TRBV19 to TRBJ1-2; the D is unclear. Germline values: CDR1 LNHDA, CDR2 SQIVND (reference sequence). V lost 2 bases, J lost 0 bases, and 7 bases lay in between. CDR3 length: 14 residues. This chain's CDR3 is CASSIREANYGYTF. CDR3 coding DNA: TGTGCCAGTAGTATAAGGGAGGCTAACTATGGCTACACCTTC.

The DNA for the CDR3 is TGCAGCCTTGGGACTAGCGGACAAGAGACCCAGTACTTC. As protein: CSLGTSGQETQYF. The J gene is TRBJ2-5, the V gene TRBV29-1; 11 bases line up with TRBD2. The CDR3 is 13 residues long. The trim removed 8 bases at V and 2 bases at J, leaving 4 bases unmatched. Germline V gene data show CDR1 as SQVTM and CDR2 as ANQGSEA.

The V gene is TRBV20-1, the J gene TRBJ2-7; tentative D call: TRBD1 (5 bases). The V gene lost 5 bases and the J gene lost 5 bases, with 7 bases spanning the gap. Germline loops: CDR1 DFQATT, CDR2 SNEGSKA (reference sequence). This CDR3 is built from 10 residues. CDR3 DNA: TGCAGTGCTGCCAGGGACGAGCAGTACTTC. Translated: CSAARDEQYF.

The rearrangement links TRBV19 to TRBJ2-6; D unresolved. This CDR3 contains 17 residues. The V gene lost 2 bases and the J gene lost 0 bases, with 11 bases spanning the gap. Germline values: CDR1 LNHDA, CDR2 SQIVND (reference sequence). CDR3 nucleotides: TGTGCCAGTAGTATATCCCAGTCCCTCTCTGGGGCCAACGTCCTGACTTTC. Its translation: CASSISQSLSGANVLTF.

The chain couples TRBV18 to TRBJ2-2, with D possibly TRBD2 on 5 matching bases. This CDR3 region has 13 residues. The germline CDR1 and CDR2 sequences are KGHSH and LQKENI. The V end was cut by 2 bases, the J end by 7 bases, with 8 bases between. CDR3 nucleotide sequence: TGTGCCAGCTCACCAACTCGGGGCGGGGAGCTGTTTTTT. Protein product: CASSPTRGGELFF.

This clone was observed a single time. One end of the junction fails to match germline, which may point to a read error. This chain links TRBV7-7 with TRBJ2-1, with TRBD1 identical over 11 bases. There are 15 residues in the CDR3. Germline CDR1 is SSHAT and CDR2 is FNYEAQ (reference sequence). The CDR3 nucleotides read TGTGCCAGCAGCTTAGGGACAGGGGGCTACACTGAGCAGTTCTTC. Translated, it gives CASSLGTGGYTEQFF.

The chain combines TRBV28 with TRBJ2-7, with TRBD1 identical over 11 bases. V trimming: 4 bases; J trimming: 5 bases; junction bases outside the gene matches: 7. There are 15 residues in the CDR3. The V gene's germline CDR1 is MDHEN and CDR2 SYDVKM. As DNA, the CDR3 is TGTGCCAGCAGTTCCTCTGGACAGGGGGCAAACGAGCAGTACTTC. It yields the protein CASSSSGQGANEQYF. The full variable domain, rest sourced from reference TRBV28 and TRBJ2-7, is DVKVTQSSRYLVKRTGEKVFLECVQDMDHENMFWYRQDPGLGLRLIYFSYDVKMKEKGDIPEGYSVSREKKERFSLILESASTNQTSMYLCASSSSGQGANEQYFGPGTRLTVT.

The DNA of the CDR3 is TGTGCCAGCTCACCTGGTAAGACAGAAGAGCAGTACTTC. This encodes CASSPGKTEEQYF. V usage is TRBV18 and J usage is TRBJ2-7, with D possibly being TRBD1 (5 bases). Germline CDR1 KGHSH, CDR2 LQKENI. The CDR3 consists of 13 residues. The germline V and J ends were trimmed by 3 bases and 7 bases, with 13 bases remaining between them.

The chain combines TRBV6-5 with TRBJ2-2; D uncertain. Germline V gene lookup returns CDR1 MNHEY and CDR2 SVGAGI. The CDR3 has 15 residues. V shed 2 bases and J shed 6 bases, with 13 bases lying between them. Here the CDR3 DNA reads TGTGCCAGCAGTTACGGTCTCCGAGGATCCGGGGAGCTGTTTTTT. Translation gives CASSYGLRGSGELFF.

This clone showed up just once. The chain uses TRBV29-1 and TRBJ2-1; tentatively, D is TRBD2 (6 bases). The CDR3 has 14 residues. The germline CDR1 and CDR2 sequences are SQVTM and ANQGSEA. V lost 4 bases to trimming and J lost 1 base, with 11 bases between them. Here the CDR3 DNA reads TGCAGCGTTGGGGGCGGGAAATCCTACAATGAGCAGTTCTTC. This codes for CSVGGGKSYNEQFF.

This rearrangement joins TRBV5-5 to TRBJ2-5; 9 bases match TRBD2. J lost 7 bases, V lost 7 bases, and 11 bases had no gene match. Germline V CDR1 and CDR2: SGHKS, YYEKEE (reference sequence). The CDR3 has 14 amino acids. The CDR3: CASSTSGTRGTQYF. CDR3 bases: TGTGCCAGCTCGACTAGCGGTACCCGGGGGACCCAGTACTTC.

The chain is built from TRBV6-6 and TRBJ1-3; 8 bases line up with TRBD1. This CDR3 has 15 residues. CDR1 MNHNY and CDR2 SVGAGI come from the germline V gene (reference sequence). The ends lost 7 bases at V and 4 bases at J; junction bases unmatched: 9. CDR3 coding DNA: TGTGCCAGCATCATCAGGGGGCTTGAAGGAAACACCATATATTTT. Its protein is CASIIRGLEGNTIYF.

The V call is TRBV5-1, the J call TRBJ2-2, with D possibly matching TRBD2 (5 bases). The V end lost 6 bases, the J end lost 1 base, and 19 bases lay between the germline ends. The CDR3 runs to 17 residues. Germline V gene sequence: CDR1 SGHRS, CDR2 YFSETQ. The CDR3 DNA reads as TGCGCCAGCACGCAAACTCTTACTAGAGGGAACACCGGGGAGCTGTTTTTT. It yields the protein CASTQTLTRGNTGELFF.

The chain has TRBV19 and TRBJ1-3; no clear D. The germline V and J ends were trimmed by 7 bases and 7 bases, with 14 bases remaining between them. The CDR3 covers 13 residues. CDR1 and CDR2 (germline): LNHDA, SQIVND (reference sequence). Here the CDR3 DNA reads TGTGCCAGTACCCAAAGTGGGCGCAACACCATATATTTT. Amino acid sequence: CASTQSGRNTIYF.

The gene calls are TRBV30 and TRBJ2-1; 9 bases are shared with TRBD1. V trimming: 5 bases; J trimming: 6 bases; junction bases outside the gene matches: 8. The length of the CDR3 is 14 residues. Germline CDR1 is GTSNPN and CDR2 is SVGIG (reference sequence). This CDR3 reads CAWWPGTGSNEQFF. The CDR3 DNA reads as TGTGCCTGGTGGCCCGGGACAGGGAGCAATGAGCAGTTCTTC.

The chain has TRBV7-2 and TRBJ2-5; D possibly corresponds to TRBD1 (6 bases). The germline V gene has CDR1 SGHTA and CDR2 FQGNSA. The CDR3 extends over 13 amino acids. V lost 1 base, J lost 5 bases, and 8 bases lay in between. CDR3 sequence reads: CASSLGQGETQYF. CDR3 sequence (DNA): TGTGCCAGCAGCTTAGGGCAGGGGGAGACCCAGTACTTC.

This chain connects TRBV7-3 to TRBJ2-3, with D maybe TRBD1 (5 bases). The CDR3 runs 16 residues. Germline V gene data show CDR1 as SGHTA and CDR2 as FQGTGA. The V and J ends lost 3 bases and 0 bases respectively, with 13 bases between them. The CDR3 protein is CASSLDTSASTDTQYF. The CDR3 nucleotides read TGTGCCAGCAGCTTGGACACCTCAGCTAGCACAGATACGCAGTATTTT.

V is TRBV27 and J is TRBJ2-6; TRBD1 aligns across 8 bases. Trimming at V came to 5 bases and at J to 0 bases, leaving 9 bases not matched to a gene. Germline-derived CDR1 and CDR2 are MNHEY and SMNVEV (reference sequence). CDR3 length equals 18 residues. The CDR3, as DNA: TGTGCCAGCAGTCCCCGGACAGGGCGGTCCTCTGGGGCCAACGTCCTGACTTTC. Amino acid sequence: CASSPRTGRSSGANVLTF.